This entry lists 18 T cell receptor beta chains sequenced from one sample in a study of T cell therapy after organ transplantation. Sequenced by immunoSEQ multiplex PCR; TCRdb stores in-frame clones only, minus some. The repertoire holds around 19,000 clones, with 84% as singletons. The time point was: 20-29 weeks after completion of therapy. No cognate antigen is known for these TCRs. This specimen consisted of CD8+ T cells from blood, obtained after autologous CMV-specific T cell therapy. The receptors here all came from a human patient who had received a solid organ transplant and had CMV disease. A share of the T cells may be of graft donor origin.

V gene TRBV4-3 combines with J gene TRBJ1-6; TRBD1 matches 7 bases. CDR3 size: 15 residues. With 4 bases clipped from V and 7 bases from J, the junction kept 7 bases outside the gene matches. The germline CDR1 and CDR2 sequences are LGHNA and YSLEER. The CDR3 spells CASSRGTAGNSPLHF. CDR3 coding DNA: TGCGCCAGCAGCCGTGGGACAGCTGGGAATTCACCCCTCCACTTT.

The V and J genes are TRBV27 and TRBJ2-3, with 8 bases fitting TRBD2. Germline V gene data show CDR1 as MNHEY and CDR2 as SMNVEV (reference sequence). J gave up 3 bases and V 8 bases, and 4 bases lay outside the gene matches. This CDR3 comprises 13 residues. CDR3 sequence: CASLGGRTDTQYF. In DNA, the CDR3 is TGTGCCAGCCTGGGCGGGAGGACAGATACGCAGTATTTT.

This clone was counted a few times. The chain uses TRBV9 and TRBJ2-7, with no clear D. The V and J ends lost 4 bases and 1 base respectively, with 9 bases between them. The CDR3 is 13 residues long. CDR1 and CDR2 from the germline V gene are SGDLS and YYNGEE. The CDR3 DNA reads TGTGCCAGCAGCTCCCGTCATTCCTACGAGCAGTACTTC. Translated, it gives CASSSRHSYEQYF.

This clone was counted once. The CDR3 DNA reads TGTGCCAGCAGCTTAGAGGTAGGGGGAGTCCCTCATGAGCAGTTCTTC. It yields the protein CASSLEVGGVPHEQFF. J is TRBJ2-1 and V is TRBV7-6, with D maybe TRBD1 (6 bases). CDR1 is SGHVS and CDR2 is FNYEAQ in the germline V gene. The V and J ends lost 1 base and 8 bases respectively, with 18 bases between them. This CDR3 is built from 16 residues. Combining the CDR3 with reference TRBV7-6 and TRBJ2-1 gives the whole variable domain GAGVSQSPRYKVTKRGQDVALRCDPISGHVSLYWYRQALGQGPEFLTYFNYEAQQDKSGLPNDRFSAERPEGSISTLTIQRTEQRDSAMYRCASSLEVGGVPHEQFFGPGTRLTVL.

The chain carries TRBV9 and TRBJ2-5, with TRBD2 as a possible D gene (6 bases). With the DNA end fitting TRBJ2-7 better, the J assignment may be wrong. This CDR3 spans 18 amino acids. From germline, CDR1 is SGDLS and CDR2 YYNGEE. CDR3 bases: TGTGCCAGCAGCGAGTCCACACTACAGGATAATAGCGGATACGAGCAGTACTTC. Translated: CASSESTLQDNSGYEQYF.

The V gene is TRBV5-1, the J gene TRBJ2-1, with 7 bases aligning to TRBD1. The V segment lost 5 bases and the J segment 4 bases; nucleotides outside the gene matches: 12. The CDR3 contains 16 residues. The germline V gene has CDR1 SGHRS and CDR2 YFSETQ. The CDR3 nucleotides read TGCGCCAGCAGACTTGGACGGACAGGTCCTTACAATGAGCAGTTCTTC. Amino acids: CASRLGRTGPYNEQFF.

V and J are TRBV9 and TRBJ2-5, with 7 bases matching TRBD2. This CDR3 has 17 residues. V trimming: 3 bases; J trimming: 5 bases; junction bases outside the gene matches: 16. Germline V gives CDR1 SGDLS, CDR2 YYNGEE. Here the CDR3 DNA reads TGTGCCAGCAGCGACACCTTAGGTGGGAGCGGGGTGGAGACCCAGTACTTC. Translating gives CASSDTLGGSGVETQYF.

The V and J genes are TRBV7-3 and TRBJ2-7; 15 nucleotides align to TRBD2. Trimming removed 4 bases from V and 2 bases from J; junction bases left unmatched: 6. This CDR3 is 17 amino acids long. Germline lookup yields CDR1 SGHTA and CDR2 FQGTGA. In DNA, the CDR3 is TGTGCCAGCAGCTCCCTCGGACTAGCGGGAGGGCCCTACGAGCAGTACTTC. It codes for CASSSLGLAGGPYEQYF. Full variable domain (remainder filled in from reference TRBV7-3 and TRBJ2-7): GAGVSQTPSNKVTEKGKYVELRCDPISGHTALYWYRQSLGQGPEFLIYFQGTGAADDSGLPNDRFFAVRPEGSVSTLKIQRTERGDSAVYLCASSSLGLAGGPYEQYFGPGTRLTVT.

This chain joins TRBV19 and TRBJ2-1, with D unresolved. The germline gives CDR1 LNHDA, CDR2 SQIVND (reference sequence). This CDR3 region has 15 residues. Deletions cut 4 bases from V and 2 bases from J, with 12 bases between. DNA for the CDR3: TGTGCCAGTAGTACCGGTGATGATACCTACAATGAGCAGTTCTTC. Its translation is CASSTGDDTYNEQFF.

The chain couples TRBV2 to TRBJ1-6; D uncertain. Trimming shortened V by 5 bases and J by 10 bases, and 6 bases separated the two germline ends. In germline, CDR1 is SNHLY, CDR2 FYNNEI. The CDR3 is 11 residues long. The CDR3 loop reads CASSSWSPLHF. The CDR3 DNA sequence: TGTGCCAGCAGTTCATGGTCACCCCTCCACTTT.

The rearrangement uses TRBV4-3 and TRBJ1-1; D ambiguous. The CDR3 extends over 15 amino acids. Germline CDR1 is LGHNA and CDR2 is YSLEER. Trimming stripped 0 bases from V and 3 bases from J, with 11 bases between. DNA of the CDR3: TGCGCCAGCAGCCAAGATAGCAGTCCGGACACTGAAGCTTTCTTT. Its protein product is CASSQDSSPDTEAFF.

This clone was seen a handful of times. V usage is TRBV7-9 and J usage is TRBJ2-1, with unresolved D. The CDR3 has 15 amino acids. V shed 1 base and J shed 5 bases, with 12 bases lying between them. Germline values: CDR1 SEHNR, CDR2 FQNEAQ (reference sequence). The CDR3 DNA is TGTGCCAGCAGCTTAGGGGAATCCGGTAACAATGAGCAGTTCTTC. This sequence encodes CASSLGESGNNEQFF.

The chain joins TRBV19 to TRBJ2-3; 10 nucleotides agree with TRBD2. Germline values: CDR1 LNHDA, CDR2 SQIVND (reference sequence). V was pared by 6 bases and J by 0 bases, with 9 bases of the junction left unmatched. The CDR3 has 17 residues. The CDR3 sequence: CASSRPGSGRSTDTQYF. CDR3 sequence (DNA): TGTGCCAGTAGCCGACCGGGTAGCGGGAGGAGCACAGATACGCAGTATTTT.

V usage is TRBV13 and J usage is TRBJ1-1; D is unresolved. The CDR3 totals 10 residues. Germline CDR1 reads PRHDT; CDR2 reads FYEKMQ (reference sequence). V lost 0 bases to trimming and J lost 8 bases, with 1 base between them. The CDR3: CASSLGEAFF. CDR3 DNA: TGTGCCAGCAGCTTAGGGGAAGCTTTCTTT.

The genes are TRBV18 and TRBJ2-5, with TRBD2 identical over 13 bases. The CDR3 has 14 residues. The J segment lost 5 bases and the V segment lost 6 bases, leaving 3 bases of the junction unmatched. Germline-derived CDR1 and CDR2 are KGHSH and LQKENI. CDR3: CASSGLAGVETQYF. In nucleotides, the CDR3 is TGTGCCAGCTCCGGACTAGCGGGAGTTGAGACCCAGTACTTC.

The chain employs TRBV11-3 and TRBJ2-1; D call uncertain. The CDR3 has 13 residues. Germline CDR1 and CDR2: SGHNT and YENEEA. Trimming removed 5 bases from V and 4 bases from J, with 9 bases in between. CDR3 residues: CASSPAVYNEQFF. DNA of the CDR3: TGTGCCAGCAGCCCTGCAGTATACAATGAGCAGTTCTTC.

The CDR3, as DNA: TGTGCCAGCCGCCCACCGGAAGAGACCCAGTACTTC. Protein product: CASRPPEETQYF. The chain has TRBV11-2 and TRBJ2-5, with unresolved D. Trimming stripped 8 bases from V and 3 bases from J, with 10 bases between. This CDR3 spans 12 amino acids. Germline V gene sequence: CDR1 SGHAT, CDR2 FQNNGV. The full variable domain, in which reference TRBV11-2 and TRBJ2-5 provide the parts outside the CDR3, is EAGVAQSPRYKIIEKRQSVAFWCNPISGHATLYWYQQILGQGPKLLIQFQNNGVVDDSQLPKDRFSAERLKGVDSTLKIQPAKLEDSAVYLCASRPPEETQYFGPGTRLLVL.

The rearrangement uses TRBV6-5 and TRBJ2-1; D may correspond to TRBD1 or TRBD2 (5 bases each). With 2 bases removed from V and 8 bases from J, the gap between germline ends came to 13 bases. Germline-derived CDR1 and CDR2 are MNHEY and SVGAGI. The CDR3 is 14 amino acids. This CDR3 is CASSYTGTLDEQFF. The CDR3, as DNA: TGTGCCAGCAGTTACACCGGGACCTTGGATGAGCAGTTCTTC.